This T cell receptor (beta chain) was profiled in a study of T cells in Graves' hyperthyroidism and ophthalmopathy. Study-wide context: At the time of initial diagnosis and before any treatment, peripheral blood was collected.

Pregnant or lactating patients were excluded, as were those with uncontrolled infection or other autoimmune disease. Every diagnosis used clinical symptoms, serum thyroxine and TRAb, thyroid ultrasound and orbital computed tomography. The authors took PBMCs from over 8.5 ml fresh peripheral blood. In its sample, this clonotype was seen once. The CDR3 consists of 16 residues. Trimming took off 0 bases at V and 0 bases at J, with 12 bases between the two ends. The TCR beta CDR3 regions underwent amplification using RNA transcripts as the source. A first-round RT-PCR of the TCR CDR3 used the HTBI primer set. Each CDR3 protein gets one entry after TCRdb re-called the multiplex PCR reads with MiXCR. The data show about 270,000 distinct CDR3 sequences, approximately 24% seen once.

The receptor was isolated from a woman aged 40-49 years with Graves' ophthalmopathy. The chain has TRBV12-3 or TRBV12-4 and TRBJ2-7, with D uncertain. Sequenced: blood. The CDR3 here is CASSLADVGPSYEQYF. In nucleotides, the CDR3 is TGTGCCAGCAGTTTAGCGGATGTGGGTCCCTCCTACGAGCAGTACTTC.